The clone carrying this TCR beta chain showed up just once. The target antigen is unknown. These data originate in a study of radiotherapy plus CTLA-4 blockade in lung cancer. Whole-study results and caveats: Best predicting response, reportedly, were early blood T cell clone dynamics, with interferon-beta. Tumor-origin TCR clones grew in blood after radiotherapy plus ipilimumab.

Generated by immunoSEQ multiplex PCR, the TCRdb table keeps only in-frame clones and is missing some. The sample contains roughly 44,000 clones, around nine tenths of which appear only once. The CDR3 runs 12 residues. Germline CDR1 and CDR2: SNHLY and FYNNEI. V was clipped by 6 bases and J by 2 bases, with 8 bases between them. The receptor comes from a human donor with non-small cell lung cancer whose response to radiotherapy plus ipilimumab could not be evaluated. J is TRBJ2-7 and V is TRBV2; D is unclear. This specimen was peripheral blood, taken from a patient treated with radiotherapy plus ipilimumab. The CDR3 nucleotides read TGTGCCAGCAGAGACAACACCTACGAGCAGTACTTC. Amino acid sequence: CASRDNTYEQYF.